Reported below is one TCR beta chain. As yet, its antigen is unknown. Sample time point: pre-treatment sample, taken before nivolumab and TIL therapy. The tumor samples were excised metastases, mostly pleural nodules or supraclavicular lymph nodes. The libraries were made with immunoSEQ v3. Survey-level samples got 1.5 million to 2.5 million read pairs; deep-level samples got about 5-6 million. Sequencing was performed with immunoSEQ multiplex PCR; in TCRdb, only in-frame clones are kept and a portion is missing. The sample lists about 26,000 clones, 60% to 70% occurring once. This sample was taken from a study of TIL therapy for anti-PD-1-resistant metastatic lung cancer. About the research overall: By whole-exome sequencing, median non-synonymous tumor mutation burden was around 1.4 mutations per megabase.

The CDR3 runs to 15 residues. Germline CDR1 and CDR2: ENHRY and SYGVKD. Trimming removed 6 bases from V and 4 bases from J, with 18 bases in between. Study conclusions and caveats: TIL cultures after expansion showed higher clonality and lower diversity than baseline tumor (median about 6% vs 30%).

The source of this sequence is a woman aged 30 to 85 with non-small cell lung cancer. The chain joins TRBV10-3 to TRBJ1-1, with TRBD1 as a possible D gene (5 bases). Sequences were derived from tumor tissue, sampled at baseline. In DNA form, the CDR3 reads TGTGCCATCAGAGATACCCAGGGAGTAACCACTGAAGCTTTCTTT. Translated: CAIRDTQGVTTEAFF.